This TCR beta chain was found in a study of identical twins. About this clonotype itself: Its antigen is undetermined. This may come from a read error, since a much larger clone is one base off.

Template switching created a universal primer site, and the cDNA included unique molecular identifiers. TCRdb analysed the 5' RACE reads with MiXCR anew, one entry per CDR3 protein. Here the sample spans about 330,000 distinct CDR3 sequences, 9% to 15% being singletons. Healthy Caucasians supplied all donations. Germline CDR1 is MGHRA and CDR2 is YSYEKL. The CDR3 extends over 15 amino acids. Study observations and caveats: Among beta out-of-frame sequences, excess sharing between twins appeared weaker. A lower insertion count was a feature of abundant cord blood beta clonotypes, with no such feature in memory repertoires.

These data also featured in a second study, about yellow fever vaccine responses in identical twins.

This sequence originates from a woman aged 18-29 years in good health. The chain carries TRBV4-1 and TRBJ2-4, with 8 nucleotides matching TRBD1. The source material was CD8+ T cells sorted from blood. CDR3 nucleotides: TGCGCCAGCAGCCCGCCGACAGGGGCCAAAAACATTCAGCACTTC. It codes for CASSPPTGAKNIQHF.